This TCR beta chain was recorded in a study of T cell responses to AZD1222 COVID-19 vaccine (dated by TCRdb to the early 2020s). Regarding the complete study: TCR sequencing was performed for more than 230 trial participants, of whom around 210 were given two doses of AZD1222 and around 25 were given two doses of MenACWY control vaccine. Trial participants were enrolled by age into 18-55, 56-69 and 70-plus year subgroups, with approximately 150, 30 and 60 TCR-sequenced participants respectively. The paper as a whole reports these results and caveats: Because no samples from the day 14 peak response were available, repertoires could be characterized only after the peak T cell response. After two AZD1222 doses, spike-specific TCR breadth and depth were significantly higher than at day 0 and than in MenACWY recipients. Vaccine-associated CD4 TCRs spanned the whole spike protein, with dominant responses in regions 160-218 and 743-854. Participants were mostly white British, with more females than males. The authors suggested clonal diversity may have been underestimated. Reportedly, close to half of the unique spike-specific TCRs recognized epitopes lying outside the regions that are mutated in the B.1.351 and B.1.1.7 variants. The 56-69-year group was small, and its depth increase did not reach significance, likely because of low power. Only a handful of AZD1222 recipients were SARS-CoV-2 seropositive at baseline, limiting conclusions about previously exposed vaccinees.

The CDR3 regions of human TCRbeta chains were analyzed by immunosequencing. The study's own analysis went as follows. TCRs in the repertoires were compared against a reference library of SARS-CoV-2-specific TCRs that had been generated with the MIRA antigen-specificity platform. Breadth was defined as the fraction of unique TCRs that were SARS-CoV-2-associated, and depth was defined as the fraction of total T cells that were SARS-CoV-2-associated. Using the MIRA data, each spike-specific TCR was mapped to the spike region that the TCR reacts to and placed in a CD4 or CD8 class. Log10-transformed breadth and depth values were compared by one-way ANOVA with Sidak's multiple comparisons tests. TCRdb mirrors the immuneACCESS table, restricted to in-frame sequences. Some clones are absent from its copies; in checked studies, under half trace to an unresolved V gene, and the reason for the others is unknown. The V and J calls and clone size were taken over from that table, and D and trimming were inferred from the DNA. For this sample there are 120,000 or so clones; roughly 82% appear just once. Of the sample, 27% falls within the top ten clones.

Worth noting for this clone: Its antigen specificity is not known. No base-level quality is on record; no much larger clone is a single base apart.

The meaning of the sample's time point label: about 28 days (+/-7) after the second vaccine dose. AZD1222 recipients with second doses at about 4 weeks or about 12 weeks were pooled, because spike-specific TCR depth and breadth did not differ between schedules. Vaccinee samples came from UK trials COV001 and COV002, including a single-blind randomized controlled phase 2/3 trial of AZD1222 (ChAdOx1 nCoV-19) in healthy adults. Trial participant PBMC samples were collected at day 0 and day 28 after the second dose for TCRbeta chain sequencing. There are 12 amino acids in the CDR3, from cysteine to phenylalanine inclusive. The only DNA kept is the CDR3, 36 bases in frame from the first base. V is reduced by 10 bases and J by 1 base, leaving a spacing of 8 bases between them. The germline V gene provides CDR1 SGHAT and CDR2 FQNNGV.

The source was peripheral blood, collected 28 days after the second AZD1222 dose. This clonotype was obtained from an adult who received the AZD1222 COVID-19 vaccine. This sequence uses TRBV11-2 and TRBJ1-5, with no confident D gene call. The CDR3 region: CATAASNQPQHF. In nucleotides, the sequence is TGTGCCACCGCGGCGAGCAATCAGCCCCAGCATTTT.